Described below is a single T cell receptor (beta chain) sequence and its context. The target antigen is unknown. This record comes from a study of T-cell reconstitution after alpha-beta-depleted transplantation in children. Study-wide results and caveats: Reported findings indicate that, about two months after transplant, alpha-beta T cells came from several hundred expanded clones, which were derived from non-depleted graft cells. High day-60 TCRbeta diversity in some patients came from surviving recipient T cells and thymic progenitors.

V lost 4 bases, J lost 3 bases, and 15 bases lay in between. This CDR3 contains 14 residues. Germline loops: CDR1 DFQATT, CDR2 SNEGSKA (reference sequence). Unique molecular identifiers were incorporated during preparation of the TCRbeta library. MiXCR, applied by TCRdb to the PCR reads, yields one record per CDR3 protein. The sample includes 550,000 to 800,000 distinct CDR3 sequences, around 14% of them seen just once. This chain joins TRBV20-1 and TRBJ2-5; possibly TRBD2 for D (6 bases). This specimen was PBMCs, taken before TCRalphabeta/CD19-depleted stem cell transplant. This receptor was taken from a girl under 10 years old with congenital amegakaryocytic thrombocytopenia, due to receive a stem cell transplant. The CDR3 loop is CSAIGGANEETQYF. Here the CDR3 DNA reads TGCAGTGCTATAGGCGGGGCTAACGAAGAGACCCAGTACTTC.